The sequence of this T cell receptor beta chain was determined in a study of shared clonotypes between healthy human individuals. Profiled with immunoSEQ multiplex PCR; TCRdb holds only in-frame clones, not every one. The sample lists hundreds of thousands of clones; around 72% were seen once. Germline V lookup: CDR1 MGHDK, CDR2 SYGVNS. The V end was cut by 2 bases, the J end by 2 bases, with 7 bases between. This CDR3 has 15 amino acids. The clonotype comes from a woman in her thirties in good health. The J gene is TRBJ2-6, the V gene TRBV25-1; D is undetermined. Sequencing was carried out using memory CD4+ T cells sorted from blood. Subset defined: CD45RA-negative fraction. In DNA form, the CDR3 reads TGTGCCAGCAGTGAAGACTTTACTGGGGCCAACGTCCTGACTTTC. Protein product: CASSEDFTGANVLTF.